The source of this T cell receptor beta chain is a study of tumor T cells in aggressive B-cell lymphoma. Clones were read by immunoSEQ multiplex PCR, and TCRdb kept only the in-frame ones, dropping some. The sample has about 1,800 clones; about 88% are singletons. In germline, CDR1 is SQVTM, CDR2 ANQGSEA. The CDR3 contains 11 residues. V gave up 1 base and J gave up 8 bases, with 8 bases separating them. The sequence derives from an adult with diffuse large B cell lymphoma. Sequenced sample: tumor tissue. The V gene is TRBV29-1, the J gene TRBJ1-1; D call uncertain. As DNA, the CDR3 is TGCAGCGTTGAAGGGGCCTGGGAAGCTTTCTTT. Translated, it gives CSVEGAWEAFF.